Listed here are 21 T cell receptor beta chains from one sample, sequenced in a study of blood T cell repertoires in COVID-19. Clones were sequenced by immunoSEQ multiplex PCR, and TCRdb holds only the in-frame ones, with some missing. The profile shows about 160,000 clones, under 90% of them singletons. The sequenced sample consisted of PBMCs or T cells enriched from blood (not recorded which). The receptors stem from a woman aged 55-70 years who had recovered from COVID-19.

The J gene is TRBJ2-7, the V gene TRBV30, with TRBD1 identical over 11 bases. V lost 4 bases to trimming and J lost 3 bases; unmatched junction nucleotides: 5. The CDR3 covers 14 residues. CDR1 and CDR2 from the germline V gene are GTSNPN and SVGIG (reference sequence). CDR3 in DNA: TGTGCCTGGAAGGGACAGGGGGTAAACTACGAGCAGTACTTC. It translates to CAWKGQGVNYEQYF.

The genes are TRBV6-5 and TRBJ2-5, with 9 bases that match TRBD2. Germline CDR1 is MNHEY and CDR2 is SVGAGI. The CDR3 covers 15 residues. Trimming at V came to 5 bases and at J to 5 bases, leaving 9 bases not matched to a gene. The CDR3 DNA is TGTGCCAGCAGTAGGACTAGCGCACGCCTGGAGACCCAGTACTTC. Translated, it gives CASSRTSARLETQYF.

The rearrangement links TRBV9 to TRBJ2-7; tentative D call: TRBD1 (5 bases). Germline assignment: CDR1 SGDLS and CDR2 YYNGEE. V was pared by 0 bases and J by 0 bases, with 7 bases between. CDR3 length: 14 amino acids. CDR3 region: CASSVGGISYEQYF. The CDR3 DNA is TGTGCCAGCAGCGTAGGGGGCATCTCCTACGAGCAGTACTTC. Drawing the rest from reference TRBV9 and TRBJ2-7, the complete variable domain is DSGVTQTPKHLITATGQRVTLRCSPRSGDLSVYWYQQSLDQGLQFLIQYYNGEERAKGNILERFSAQQFPDLHSELNLSSLELGDSALYFCASSVGGISYEQYFGPGTRLTVT.

This chain joins TRBV4-2 and TRBJ1-5; no definite D call. The CDR3 length is 16 residues. Trimming cost V 0 bases and J 5 bases, with 14 bases left between them. The germline gives CDR1 LGHNA, CDR2 YNFKEQ. The CDR3 DNA reads TGTGCCAGCAGCCAAGATCACCAGGCGCGCTATCAGCCCCAGCATTTT. It yields the protein CASSQDHQARYQPQHF.

V and J are TRBV3-1 (or the pseudogene TRBV3-2) and TRBJ2-5, with D hard to call. The germline gives CDR1 LGHDT, CDR2 YNNKEL (reference sequence). Deletions cut 4 bases from V and 2 bases from J, with 2 bases between. The CDR3 runs 11 residues. CDR3 in amino acids: CASSLQETQYF. The CDR3 DNA reads as TGTGCCAGCAGCCTACAAGAGACCCAGTACTTC.

Here the CDR3 DNA reads TGTGCCAGCTCGGGGGAAGCGACAGGGGCTGTGAACACTGAAGCTTTCTTT. Amino acid sequence: CASSGEATGAVNTEAFF. The gene calls are TRBV18 and TRBJ1-1; 8 nucleotides agree with TRBD1. The V segment lost 6 bases and the J segment 0 bases; nucleotides outside the gene matches: 12. Germline V gene lookup returns CDR1 KGHSH and CDR2 LQKENI. CDR3 length: 17 amino acids.

This clone appeared a single time. This sequence joins TRBV19 and TRBJ1-1, with D perhaps matching TRBD1 (5 bases). The CDR3 has 14 amino acids. V dropped 7 bases and J dropped 0 bases, with 12 bases sitting between them. Germline V gene data show CDR1 as LNHDA and CDR2 as SQIVND (reference sequence). The CDR3 spells CASTLDRLNTEAFF. The CDR3 nucleotides read TGTGCCAGTACCTTAGACAGACTGAACACTGAAGCTTTCTTT. Filled out from reference TRBV19 and TRBJ1-1, the complete variable domain reads DGGITQSPKYLFRKEGQNVTLSCEQNLNHDAMYWYRQDPGQGLRLIYYSQIVNDFQKGDIAEGYSVSREKKESFPLTVTSAQKNPTAFYLCASTLDRLNTEAFFGQGTRLTVV.

The J gene is TRBJ1-2, the V gene TRBV5-1; TRBD1 aligns across 11 bases. The length of the CDR3 is 15 residues. With V trimmed by 0 bases and J by 4 bases, 2 bases remained unmatched. Germline-derived CDR1 and CDR2 are SGHRS and YFSETQ. This CDR3 is CASSLEGQGGYGYTF. In DNA form, the CDR3 reads TGCGCCAGCAGCTTGGAGGGACAGGGGGGCTATGGCTACACCTTC.

CDR3: CASSLGGADTQYF. As DNA, the CDR3 is TGTGCCAGCAGTTTAGGGGGGGCAGATACGCAGTATTTT. The gene calls are TRBV12-3 or TRBV12-4 and TRBJ2-3; a possible D gene is TRBD2 (6 bases). V was cut by 1 base and J by 4 bases, with 6 bases left in between. The CDR3 sequence is 13 residues long.

Details on this clone: This sample includes further DNA sequences coding for the same CDR3. V gene TRBV20-1 combines with J gene TRBJ1-1; D gene ambiguous. Germline V gene lookup returns CDR1 DFQATT and CDR2 SNEGSKA (reference sequence). There are 11 residues in the CDR3. The V end lost 5 bases, the J end lost 2 bases, and 6 bases lay between the germline ends. CDR3 amino acids: CSASRNTEAFF. The DNA of the CDR3 is TGCAGTGCTTCCCGTAACACTGAAGCTTTCTTT.

The chain employs TRBV19 and TRBJ2-1; possibly TRBD2 for D (5 bases). Germline CDR1 reads LNHDA; CDR2 reads SQIVND (reference sequence). Trimming shortened V by 2 bases and J by 0 bases, and 5 bases separated the two germline ends. The CDR3 is 14 amino acids. The CDR3 sequence is CASSIRGSYNEQFF. The CDR3 region has the DNA TGTGCCAGTAGTATACGGGGCTCCTACAATGAGCAGTTCTTC.

J is TRBJ1-1 and V is TRBV5-6, with a tentative D call TRBD1 (6 bases). Trimming took 3 bases from V and 5 from J, leaving 20 bases between them. Germline CDR1 and CDR2: SGHDT and YYEEEE. The length of the CDR3 is 16 residues. The CDR3: CASSSGWLKGETEAFF. CDR3 DNA sequence: TGTGCCAGCAGCTCGGGGTGGTTGAAGGGGGAAACTGAAGCTTTCTTT.

The rearrangement uses TRBV6-6 and TRBJ1-2, with D perhaps matching TRBD1 (5 bases). The V and J ends lost 7 bases and 7 bases respectively, with 19 bases between them. Germline V gene data show CDR1 as MNHNY and CDR2 as SVGAGI (reference sequence). The CDR3 runs 14 residues. DNA for the CDR3: TGTGCCAGCAACACCCGGTGGGGGGAGGGTGGCTACACCTTC. Its protein product is CASNTRWGEGGYTF.

V and J are TRBV4-1 and TRBJ1-2, with TRBD1 matching 9 bases. In germline, CDR1 is MGHRA, CDR2 YSYEKL. V trimming: 2 bases; J trimming: 5 bases; junction bases outside the gene matches: 12. The CDR3 totals 17 residues. The CDR3 DNA follows: TGCGCCAGCAGCCAACGACTTCCCGGGACAGGGCCTTATGGCTACACCTTC. It translates to CASSQRLPGTGPYGYTF.

This clone has a count of ten or more. This chain uses TRBV5-1 with TRBJ1-2; D gene ambiguous. Germline lookup yields CDR1 SGHRS and CDR2 YFSETQ. The V gene lost 0 bases and the J gene lost 6 bases, with 15 bases spanning the gap. The length of the CDR3 is 15 residues. The CDR3 DNA reads TGCGCCAGCAGCTTGGACTCATCGAGAAGAGATGGCTACACCTTC. It yields the protein CASSLDSSRRDGYTF.

This clone was counted between two and nine times. The chain combines TRBV19 with TRBJ2-7; 7 positions match TRBD1. Germline trimming cut 4 bases from V and 5 bases from J; bases unmatched to any gene: 5. The germline gives CDR1 LNHDA, CDR2 SQIVND (reference sequence). The CDR3 sequence is 13 residues long. Here the CDR3 DNA reads TGTGCCAGTAGTAAGACAGGGAAGGACGAGCAGTACTTC. Translated, it gives CASSKTGKDEQYF.

This clone turned up a few times. The V and J genes are TRBV2 and TRBJ1-5; 7 bases are a match to TRBD1. This CDR3 spans 14 amino acids. Germline lookup yields CDR1 SNHLY and CDR2 FYNNEI. V trimming: 8 bases; J trimming: 7 bases; junction bases outside the gene matches: 11. The CDR3 bases are TGTGCCAGCCAGGTCAGGGGGGAAGGACAGCCCCAGCATTTT. Translating gives CASQVRGEGQPQHF.

The rearrangement uses TRBV2 and TRBJ2-7; D call uncertain. The CDR3 consists of 15 residues. V was cut by 7 bases and J by 0 bases, with 16 bases left in between. The germline CDR1 and CDR2 sequences are SNHLY and FYNNEI. The CDR3 is CASTQPWSFSYEQYF. CDR3 nucleotide sequence: TGTGCCAGCACACAACCTTGGTCATTCTCCTACGAGCAGTACTTC.

This rearrangement joins TRBV4-1 to TRBJ1-2; TRBD1 might be the D (5 bases). Trimming stripped 1 base from V and 4 bases from J, with 10 bases between. The CDR3 contains 14 residues. The germline CDR1 and CDR2 sequences are MGHRA and YSYEKL. The CDR3 DNA reads as TGCGCCAGCAGCCAAGCTACAGGATTCTATGGCTACACCTTC. Translation: CASSQATGFYGYTF.

This rearrangement joins TRBV5-1 to TRBJ2-7; 10 bases are shared with TRBD1. The trim removed 4 bases at V and 5 bases at J, leaving 12 bases unmatched. Germline V CDR1 and CDR2: SGHRS, YFSETQ. CDR3 length equals 16 residues. The CDR3 DNA follows: TGCGCCAGCAGCGAGGAAAAGACAGGGGGCGCGGACGAGCAGTACTTC. Its protein product is CASSEEKTGGADEQYF.

This chain connects TRBV2 to TRBJ2-3, with a possible D match to TRBD2 (5 bases). The CDR3 spans 13 residues. Between the trimmed V and J ends, which lost 6 bases and 2 bases, there was a span of 9 bases. From germline, CDR1 is SNHLY and CDR2 FYNNEI. The chain's CDR3 is CASRREFTDTQYF. CDR3 bases: TGTGCCAGCAGAAGGGAGTTCACAGATACGCAGTATTTT.